The 13 T cell receptor beta chains presented below share a single source sample, sequenced in a study of blood T cell repertoires in COVID-19. Some clones are missing from TCRdb's copy, which holds only in-frame ones; the method was immunoSEQ multiplex PCR. The sample yields approximately 170,000 clones, around nine tenths seen once. The sample consisted of peripheral blood. Receptors originate from a man between 65 and 85 years old with acute or convalescent COVID-19.

The V and J genes are TRBV5-1 and TRBJ2-3, with a weak D call TRBD2 (7 bases). The CDR3 spans 16 residues. From germline, CDR1 is SGHRS and CDR2 YFSETQ. Deletions cut 0 bases from V and 4 bases from J, with 15 bases between. As DNA, the CDR3 is TGCGCCAGCAGCTTGGAGGGGGGGCTAGCAGCAGATACGCAGTATTTT. Amino acids: CASSLEGGLAADTQYF.

The chain couples TRBV5-5 to TRBJ2-3; 10 bases map to TRBD2. V was clipped by 10 bases and J by 1 base; unmatched bases: 6. This CDR3 is 14 amino acids long. CDR1 is SGHKS, CDR2 YYEKEE, per germline (reference sequence). CDR3 residues: CASSGGGGTDTQYF. DNA for the CDR3: TGTGCCTCCAGCGGGGGGGGAGGCACAGATACGCAGTATTTT.

A few counts support this clone. This chain joins TRBV15 and TRBJ1-1; TRBD1 aligns across 8 bases. The CDR3 runs to 14 residues. Trimming at V came to 8 bases and at J to 4 bases, leaving 9 bases not matched to a gene. CDR1 is LNHNV and CDR2 is YYDKDF in the germline V gene (reference sequence). The CDR3 here is CATYRGVRGTEAFF. The CDR3 bases are TGTGCCACCTACAGGGGGGTCAGGGGCACTGAAGCTTTCTTT.

The gene calls are TRBV10-2 and TRBJ2-3, with D perhaps matching TRBD1 (6 bases). Trimming removed 5 bases from V and 4 bases from J, with 13 bases in between. Germline CDR1 and CDR2: WSHSY and SAAADI. The CDR3 length is 14 residues. CDR3 sequence reads: CASSNRVSADTQYF. DNA for the CDR3: TGCGCCAGCAGTAACAGGGTCTCGGCAGATACGCAGTATTTT.

This clone showed up just once. The gene calls are TRBV5-1 and TRBJ2-3, with D perhaps matching TRBD1 (6 bases). Deletions cut 3 bases from V and 5 bases from J, with 16 bases between. The CDR3 length is 15 residues. Germline loops: CDR1 SGHRS, CDR2 YFSETQ. CDR3 protein: CASSYQDSRGDTQYF. For the CDR3, the DNA is TGCGCCAGCAGCTACCAGGACAGCAGGGGAGATACGCAGTATTTT.

The CDR3: CASSPPLGTGEGRTDTQYF. For the CDR3, the DNA is TGTGCCAGCAGTCCCCCTCTGGGTACGGGGGAGGGCCGGACAGATACGCAGTATTTT. The chain joins TRBV27 to TRBJ2-3; 7 nucleotides agree with TRBD2. V lost 5 bases, J lost 3 bases, and 20 bases stayed unmatched. This CDR3 region has 19 residues. Germline V gene sequence: CDR1 MNHEY, CDR2 SMNVEV (reference sequence).

The rearrangement joins TRBV30 to TRBJ1-3; 7 bases fit TRBD1. Germline CDR1 reads GTSNPN; CDR2 reads SVGIG (reference sequence). The junction had 3 bases not matched to a gene; V was cut back by 1 base and J by 0 bases. This CDR3 region has 15 residues. The CDR3 DNA reads as TGTGCCTGGAGTGCGGGACAGTACTCTGGAAACACCATATATTTT. It codes for CAWSAGQYSGNTIYF.

The gene calls are TRBV5-5 and TRBJ2-5, with unresolved D. Germline V gene sequence: CDR1 SGHKS, CDR2 YYEKEE (reference sequence). The germline V and J ends were trimmed by 3 bases and 4 bases, with 4 bases remaining between them. This CDR3 has 11 residues. CDR3 coding DNA: TGTGCCAGCAGCTCCGTAGAGACCCAGTACTTC. Its protein is CASSSVETQYF. Variable domain in full (rest from reference TRBV5-5 and TRBJ2-5): DAGVTQSPTHLIKTRGQQVTLRCSPISGHKSVSWYQQVLGQGPQFIFQYYEKEERGRGNFPDRFSARQFPNYSSELNVNALLLGDSALYLCASSSVETQYFGPGTRLLVL.

The chain carries TRBV4-3 and TRBJ2-3, with 9 bases lining up with TRBD2. CDR1 and CDR2 (germline): LGHNA, YSLEER. The length of the CDR3 is 17 residues. Trimming at V came to 0 bases and at J to 2 bases, leaving 6 bases not matched to a gene. CDR3 DNA sequence: TGCGCCAGCAGCCAAGATTTGGTAGCGGGGGACACAGATACGCAGTATTTT. It specifies CASSQDLVAGDTDTQYF.

CDR3 amino acids: CASSWGENNEQFF. CDR3 nucleotides: TGTGCCAGCAGTTGGGGGGAAAACAATGAGCAGTTCTTC. The chain employs TRBV28 and TRBJ2-1; possible D gene TRBD2, 6 bases. V was shortened by 4 bases and J by 5 bases, with 9 bases between the two germline ends. The germline gives CDR1 MDHEN, CDR2 SYDVKM. This CDR3 contains 13 residues. Drawing the rest from reference TRBV28 and TRBJ2-1, the complete variable domain is DVKVTQSSRYLVKRTGEKVFLECVQDMDHENMFWYRQDPGLGLRLIYFSYDVKMKEKGDIPEGYSVSREKKERFSLILESASTNQTSMYLCASSWGENNEQFFGPGTRLTVL.

Here the CDR3 DNA reads TGCAGCGTTGGGGGGCCAGGGAGTGAAAAACTGTTTTTT. Its protein product is CSVGGPGSEKLFF. V gene TRBV29-1 combines with J gene TRBJ1-4; D may be TRBD1 (6 bases). Germline V gives CDR1 SQVTM, CDR2 ANQGSEA. Between the trimmed V and J ends, which lost 4 bases and 7 bases, there was a span of 13 bases. This CDR3 is 13 amino acids long.

The V call is TRBV30, the J call TRBJ2-3; TRBD1 aligns across 9 bases. Trimming removed 2 bases from V and 3 bases from J; junction bases left unmatched: 3. CDR3 length: 14 residues. Germline CDR1 GTSNPN, CDR2 SVGIG (reference sequence). The CDR3 coding sequence is TGTGCCTGGAGTACGGGACAGGGTACAGATACGCAGTATTTT. It translates to CAWSTGQGTDTQYF.

This clone was counted a few times. This rearrangement joins TRBV5-1 to TRBJ1-1; unclear D gene. V was cut by 4 bases and J by 1 base, with 11 bases left in between. This CDR3 is 14 amino acids long. Germline V gives CDR1 SGHRS, CDR2 YFSETQ. In DNA form, the CDR3 reads TGCGCCAGCAGCCCGGTGGGCCAGAACACTGAAGCTTTCTTT. Protein sequence: CASSPVGQNTEAFF.